Many counts were recorded for the clone carrying this T cell receptor (beta chain). Its target is unknown. What was amplified from RNA transcripts were TCR beta CDR3 regions. The study used the HTBI primer set for a first-round RT-PCR of the TCR CDR3. MiXCR was run by TCRdb on the multiplex PCR reads, yielding one entry per CDR3 protein. Of some 510,000 distinct CDR3 sequences listed, roughly 20% were seen once; the top ten hold approximately 26%. The data were obtained in a study of T cells in Graves' hyperthyroidism and ophthalmopathy. Study-wide background: Any treatment followed the collection of peripheral blood at initial diagnosis. Whole-study findings and limits: Most clonotypes expanded in thyroid above 0.001 were likewise present in blood.

10 ml fresh peripheral blood yielded the PBMCs. Germline loops: CDR1 LNHNV, CDR2 YYDKDF (reference sequence). Unmatched junction bases numbered 11, after V lost 0 bases and J lost 9 bases. CDR3 length: 16 residues. The sequence was collected from a man aged 18 to 29 with Graves' hyperthyroidism. The rearrangement uses TRBV15 and TRBJ1-2; TRBD1 aligns across 9 bases. Sequencing was done on a sample of blood. In DNA form, the CDR3 reads TGTGCCACCAGCAGAGATCGAGGGACAGGGCGGAGGAGCTACACCTTC. This encodes CATSRDRGTGRRSYTF.